This T cell receptor beta chain was obtained from a study of T cell responses to AZD1222 COVID-19 vaccine (TCRdb year 2021). For the wider study: Because spike-specific TCR depth and breadth did not differ between the two schedules, AZD1222 recipients who got a second dose at roughly 4 weeks were pooled with those who got a second dose at roughly 12 weeks. A total of 230 to 250 trial participants underwent TCR sequencing, of whom 207 had received two doses of AZD1222 and some 26 had received two doses of the MenACWY control vaccine. Trial participants were enrolled by age into 18-55, 56-69 and 70-plus year subgroups, with approximately 150, 30 and 60 TCR-sequenced participants respectively. Broader findings and caveats from the paper: In the small 56-69-year group, the increase in depth fell short of significance, most likely because of low power. After two AZD1222 doses, both the breadth and the depth of spike-specific TCRs were significantly higher than at day 0 and than in MenACWY recipients. Because no day 14 peak-response samples were available, repertoires were characterized only after the peak T cell response. Participants were mostly white British and included more females than males, and it was suggested by the authors that clonal diversity may have been underestimated. Reportedly, close to half of the unique spike-specific TCRs recognized epitopes lying outside the regions that are mutated in the B.1.351 and B.1.1.7 variants. Conclusions about previously exposed vaccinees are limited, since just a handful of AZD1222 recipients were seropositive for SARS-CoV-2 at baseline. The vaccine-associated CD4 TCRs covered the entire spike protein, and the dominant responses fell in regions 160-218 and 743-854.

The CDR3 spans 18 residues, from the cysteine through the phenylalanine. Only the CDR3 portion is preserved as DNA: 54 bases, with reading frame beginning at the first base. From the germline V gene, CDR1 is LGHNT and CDR2 is FRNRAP. For this chain, trimming is 3 bases at the V end and 0 bases at the J end, and the number of junction bases without a gene match is 7. Points on this clone: Which antigen it targets is not known. No clone much larger than this one lies a single base away; base qualities are absent.

This specimen's time point label, interpreted: baseline before first vaccination. Vaccinee samples came from UK trials COV001 and COV002, including a single-blind randomized controlled phase 2/3 trial of AZD1222 (ChAdOx1 nCoV-19) in healthy adults. For TCRbeta chain sequencing, PBMC samples from trial participants were taken at day 0 and at day 28 after the second dose. The CDR3 regions of human TCRbeta chains were analyzed by immunosequencing. On the authors' methods: TCRs in the repertoires were matched against a reference library of SARS-CoV-2-specific TCRs that had been generated with the MIRA antigen-specificity platform. Breadth was defined as the fraction of unique TCRs that were SARS-CoV-2-associated. Depth was defined as the fraction of total T cells that were SARS-CoV-2-associated. Using the MIRA data, every spike-specific TCR was mapped to the spike region that the TCR reacted to and assigned to either a CD4 or a CD8 class. Log10-transformed breadth and depth values were compared by one-way ANOVA with Sidak's multiple comparisons tests. Not all clones reach the TCRdb copy of this immuneACCESS table, which keeps in-frame sequences only. Checked studies attribute under half of the gap to unresolved V genes and leave the rest unexplained. That table gives V, J and clone size, and the DNA gave D and trimming. The sample yields about 140,000 clones; under 95% were counted once. 5.1% of the sample is taken by the ten largest.

The V and J segments used are TRBV12-5 and TRBJ2-6; 8 middle bases align to TRBD1. The sample in question was peripheral blood, obtained on day 0 of AZD1222 vaccination. The TCR comes from an adult in good health. The DNA reads as follows: TGTGCTAGTGGTTTCGCACAGGGGGATTTCTCTGGGGCCAACGTCCTGACTTTC. The encoded protein is CASGFAQGDFSGANVLTF.